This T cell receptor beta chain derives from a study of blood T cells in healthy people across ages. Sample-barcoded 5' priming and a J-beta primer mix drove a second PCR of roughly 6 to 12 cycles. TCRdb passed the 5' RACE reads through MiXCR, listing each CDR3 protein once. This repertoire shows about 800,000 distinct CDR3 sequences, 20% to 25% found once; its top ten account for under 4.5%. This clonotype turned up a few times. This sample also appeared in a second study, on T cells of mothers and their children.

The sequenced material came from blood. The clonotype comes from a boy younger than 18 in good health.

CDR3 loop: CASSVDLPGTGAGGYTF. The CDR3 DNA reads TGTGCCAGCAGCGTAGACCTTCCCGGGACAGGGGCAGGTGGCTACACCTTC. V usage is TRBV7-2 and J usage is TRBJ1-2, with 10 positions matching TRBD1. Unmatched junction bases numbered 16, after V lost 5 bases and J lost 7 bases. The CDR3 length is 17 residues. Germline V gives CDR1 SGHTA, CDR2 FQGNSA.